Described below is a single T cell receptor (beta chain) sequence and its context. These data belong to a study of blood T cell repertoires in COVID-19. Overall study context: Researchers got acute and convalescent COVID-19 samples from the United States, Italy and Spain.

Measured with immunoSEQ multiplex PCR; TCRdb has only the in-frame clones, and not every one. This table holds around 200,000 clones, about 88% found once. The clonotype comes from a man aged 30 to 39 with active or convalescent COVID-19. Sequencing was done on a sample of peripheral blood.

CDR3 sequence: CASSHDQGRGDTQYF. CDR3 coding DNA: TGTGCCAGCAGCCACGACCAGGGGAGAGGAGATACGCAGTATTTT. This chain links TRBV4-2 with TRBJ2-3; D is perhaps TRBD1 (6 bases). The CDR3 runs 15 residues. V was shortened by 3 bases and J by 5 bases, with 15 bases between the two germline ends. Germline assignment: CDR1 LGHNA and CDR2 YNFKEQ.